The 27 T cell receptor beta chains listed next were all sequenced from one sample in a study of blood T cell repertoires in COVID-19. The repertoire was sequenced with immunoSEQ multiplex PCR; TCRdb's copy has only in-frame clones and lacks some. The sample contains a few hundred thousand clones, roughly 90% of which appear only once. Material for sequencing was peripheral blood. These receptors were taken from a middle-aged man with acute or convalescent COVID-19.

The chain recombines TRBV5-1 with TRBJ2-6; tentatively, D is TRBD1 (5 bases). Trimming removed 5 bases from V and 0 bases from J, with 12 bases in between. The CDR3 is 16 amino acids. Germline loops: CDR1 SGHRS, CDR2 YFSETQ. CDR3 sequence reads: CASRLGTGSGANVLTF. DNA for the CDR3: TGCGCCAGCAGATTAGGAACAGGCTCTGGGGCCAACGTCCTGACTTTC.

The chain combines TRBV19 with TRBJ1-2; unclear D gene. CDR1 LNHDA and CDR2 SQIVND come from the germline V gene (reference sequence). The CDR3 sequence is 14 residues long. V lost 3 bases and J lost 5, with 13 bases in between. CDR3 sequence reads: CASSMSVRKYGYTF. The CDR3 nucleotides are TGTGCCAGTAGTATGTCTGTGAGGAAGTATGGCTACACCTTC.

This clone is a singleton in its sample. The rearrangement links TRBV27 to TRBJ2-2; 7 bases match TRBD1. Trimming removed 6 bases from V and 6 bases from J; junction bases left unmatched: 10. The CDR3 extends over 15 amino acids. CDR1 MNHEY and CDR2 SMNVEV come from the germline V gene (reference sequence). The chain's CDR3 is CASRNRQGTAGELFF. CDR3 DNA: TGTGCCAGCAGAAATAGACAGGGTACCGCCGGGGAGCTGTTTTTT.

V is TRBV27 and J is TRBJ2-7; 10 bases align to TRBD2. Germline V gene sequence: CDR1 MNHEY, CDR2 SMNVEV (reference sequence). V lost 6 bases and J lost 0; bases outside the gene matches: 11. The CDR3 covers 17 residues. The DNA for the CDR3 is TGTGCCAGCAGACCCAGCGGGAGGGCCTTTACCTCCTACGAGCAGTACTTC. It translates to CASRPSGRAFTSYEQYF.

The genes are TRBV28 and TRBJ1-1, with D tentatively TRBD1 (5 bases). There are 12 residues in the CDR3. The V gene lost 8 bases and the J gene lost 4 bases, with 11 bases spanning the gap. Germline loops: CDR1 MDHEN, CDR2 SYDVKM. CDR3 protein: CASQAGPTEAFF. DNA of the CDR3: TGTGCCAGCCAGGCAGGGCCCACTGAAGCTTTCTTT.

This clone has more than one count but fewer than ten. CDR3 sequence reads: CASSSRFSDSNQPQHF. CDR3 sequence (DNA): TGTGCCAGCAGTTCGCGTTTTTCCGATAGCAATCAGCCCCAGCATTTT. V is TRBV6-5 and J is TRBJ1-5; D is uncertain. V was cut by 4 bases and J by 0 bases, with 13 bases left in between. Germline values: CDR1 MNHEY, CDR2 SVGAGI. This CDR3 region has 16 residues.

This chain connects TRBV14 to TRBJ2-7; a possible D gene is TRBD2 (6 bases). The V and J ends lost 0 bases and 2 bases respectively, with 17 bases between them. Germline V CDR1 and CDR2: SGHDN, FVKESK. The CDR3 runs to 17 residues. The CDR3 DNA is TGTGCCAGCAGCCAAGAACCAGGACTACCGACACCCTACGAGCAGTACTTC. It codes for CASSQEPGLPTPYEQYF.

The CDR3 DNA is TGTGCCAGCAGTTCCACCCGAAGCGGGGGCCCCTACGAGCAGTACTTC. As protein: CASSSTRSGGPYEQYF. The V call is TRBV27, the J call TRBJ2-7, with 8 bases matching TRBD2. Germline V lookup: CDR1 MNHEY, CDR2 SMNVEV (reference sequence). Trimming at V came to 4 bases and at J to 2 bases, leaving 10 bases not matched to a gene. The length of the CDR3 is 16 residues.

This clone was seen more than once but under ten times. The V call is TRBV30, the J call TRBJ2-6, with 8 bases lining up with TRBD1. The V gene end was trimmed by 7 bases and the J gene end by 1 base; junction bases not matched to a gene: 6. The CDR3 spans 15 residues. The germline V gene has CDR1 GTSNPN and CDR2 SVGIG (reference sequence). CDR3 in amino acids: CASTGTGSGANVLTF. The DNA for the CDR3 is TGTGCCTCGACCGGGACAGGTTCTGGGGCCAACGTCCTGACTTTC.

The J gene is TRBJ2-5, the V gene TRBV6-6; TRBD2 agrees at 8 bases. The germline V gene has CDR1 MNHNY and CDR2 SVGAGI (reference sequence). The CDR3 sequence is 14 residues long. The ends lost 7 bases at V and 1 base at J; junction bases unmatched: 5. Here the CDR3 DNA reads TGTGCCAGCAATGTAGCGGGAATCCAAGAGACCCAGTACTTC. It codes for CASNVAGIQETQYF.

This clone was counted once. The chain is built from TRBV9 and TRBJ2-1, with D hard to call. The CDR3 has 16 residues. Germline V gene sequence: CDR1 SGDLS, CDR2 YYNGEE. V lost 3 bases and J lost 5, with 18 bases in between. DNA of the CDR3: TGTGCCAGCAGCGAAGGCCCCATGACAAGTCACAATGAGCAGTTCTTC. As protein: CASSEGPMTSHNEQFF.

The J gene is TRBJ2-3, the V gene TRBV7-8; 10 bases fit TRBD2. Per germline, CDR1 SGHVS and CDR2 FQNEAQ. CDR3 length: 16 amino acids. V lost 5 bases, J lost 5 bases, and 10 bases stayed unmatched. CDR3 nucleotides: TGTGCCAGCAGCCCCCTACAGCGGGGGGGCCAAGATACGCAGTATTTT. This sequence encodes CASSPLQRGGQDTQYF.

CDR3 residues: CASSASLHRGSYNEQFF. The CDR3 nucleotides are TGTGCCAGCAGCGCGAGCCTTCACAGGGGCTCCTACAATGAGCAGTTCTTC. The genes are TRBV9 and TRBJ2-1, with 7 bases that match TRBD1. Germline-derived CDR1 and CDR2 are SGDLS and YYNGEE. The CDR3 has 17 amino acids. V dropped 3 bases and J dropped 0; count of bases not matched to a gene: 9.

The chain has TRBV7-3 and TRBJ2-7; D not resolved. V lost 5 bases and J 5 bases, leaving 25 bases between the germline ends. The CDR3 loop spans 17 amino acids. Germline loops: CDR1 SGHTA, CDR2 FQGTGA. The DNA for the CDR3 is TGTGCCAGCAGCCAACTCGGCGGCATTGCCCGGTCCGACGAGCAGTACTTC. It translates to CASSQLGGIARSDEQYF.

The chain employs TRBV5-4 and TRBJ2-2, with D possibly matching TRBD1 (5 bases). The CDR3 is 16 amino acids. Germline V gives CDR1 SGHNT, CDR2 YYREEE (reference sequence). V was clipped by 4 bases and J by 5 bases, with 18 bases between them. In DNA, the CDR3 is TGTGCCAGCAGCCCTAACAGGTCCCCTTATACCGGGGAGCTGTTTTTT. This gives the protein CASSPNRSPYTGELFF. The full variable domain, completed using reference TRBV5-4 and TRBJ2-2, is ETGVTQSPTHLIKTRGQQVTLRCSSQSGHNTVSWYQQALGQGPQFIFQYYREEENGRGNFPPRFSGLQFPNYSSELNVNALELDDSALYLCASSPNRSPYTGELFFGEGSRLTVL.

V gene TRBV7-3 combines with J gene TRBJ2-5; 13 bases are a match to TRBD2. J gave up 5 bases and V 5 bases, and 8 bases lay outside the gene matches. This CDR3 comprises 16 residues. Germline CDR1 reads SGHTA; CDR2 reads FQGTGA. CDR3 in DNA: TGTGCCAGCAGCGTAAATGGACTAGCGGGAGTGGAGACCCAGTACTTC. Its translation is CASSVNGLAGVETQYF.

The rearrangement joins TRBV19 to TRBJ2-7, with 12 positions matching TRBD1. V lost 3 bases to trimming and J lost 6 bases; unmatched junction nucleotides: 9. Germline assignment: CDR1 LNHDA and CDR2 SQIVND (reference sequence). This CDR3 contains 16 residues. CDR3: CASSITGTGGSGEQYF. As DNA, the CDR3 is TGTGCCAGTAGTATCACCGGGACAGGGGGCTCAGGCGAGCAGTACTTC.

The V and J genes are TRBV6-4 and TRBJ2-3; TRBD2 agrees at 10 bases. Germline trimming cut 0 bases from V and 6 bases from J; bases unmatched to any gene: 6. The CDR3 has 16 residues. Germline V gene data show CDR1 as MRHNA and CDR2 as SNTAGT. CDR3 DNA: TGTGCCAGCAGTGACTCTACTAGCGGGGTCGTTGATACGCAGTATTTT. Translation gives CASSDSTSGVVDTQYF.

The genes are TRBV18 and TRBJ2-7; 8 bases align to TRBD1. CDR1 and CDR2 (germline): KGHSH, LQKENI. The CDR3 sequence is 16 residues long. The trim removed 5 bases at V and 3 bases at J, leaving 12 bases unmatched. CDR3 region: CASSVRQGIKSYEQYF. The CDR3 DNA follows: TGTGCCAGCTCAGTACGACAGGGGATAAAGAGCTACGAGCAGTACTTC.

The CDR3 nucleotides are TGTGCCAGCAGCCGAAGACAGACCGCGGTTCGGCCCCAGCATTTT. This sequence encodes CASSRRQTAVRPQHF. The chain links TRBV28 to TRBJ1-5; a weak D match, TRBD1 (5 bases). Germline CDR1 and CDR2: MDHEN and SYDVKM. The V and J ends lost 6 bases and 9 bases respectively, with 21 bases between them. The CDR3 consists of 15 residues.

This rearrangement joins TRBV28 to TRBJ2-5, with 7 bases identical to TRBD2. The germline CDR1 and CDR2 sequences are MDHEN and SYDVKM. CDR3 length: 15 residues. Trimming removed 7 bases from V and 7 bases from J; junction bases left unmatched: 15. The chain's CDR3 is CASTSEEGGPATQYF. In DNA form, the CDR3 reads TGTGCCAGCACCTCAGAGGAGGGAGGGCCGGCGACCCAGTACTTC.

This chain joins TRBV6-5 and TRBJ1-1, with D possibly being TRBD1 (5 bases). Germline lookup yields CDR1 MNHEY and CDR2 SVGAGI. V was trimmed by 6 bases and J by 9 bases, leaving 11 bases between them. CDR3 length equals 11 residues. CDR3 protein: CASSSSGKAFF. DNA for the CDR3: TGTGCCAGCAGCAGCTCAGGGAAAGCTTTCTTT.

CDR3 nucleotides: TGTGCCAGCAGCCTCGGGGGGGGCAGCAATCAAGAGACCCAGTACTTC. Translated, it gives CASSLGGGSNQETQYF. The chain carries TRBV4-2 and TRBJ2-5; 8 nucleotides line up with TRBD2. Germline V gene sequence: CDR1 LGHNA, CDR2 YNFKEQ. V lost 4 bases, J lost 2 bases, and 9 bases stayed unmatched. The CDR3 length is 16 residues.

This clone is a singleton in its sample. The chain links TRBV6-6 to TRBJ1-6; D uncertain. The CDR3 loop spans 13 amino acids. Germline CDR1 is MNHNY and CDR2 is SVGAGI (reference sequence). Trimming removed 5 bases from V and 6 bases from J, with 8 bases in between. CDR3: CASSATSNSPLHF. The CDR3 DNA is TGTGCCAGCAGTGCTACTTCTAATTCACCCCTCCACTTT.

The CDR3 bases are TGTGCCAGCAGTTTGGTGTTTTCGGGGGGGGCAAGGAATGAGCAGTTCTTC. It specifies CASSLVFSGGARNEQFF. The chain carries TRBV28 and TRBJ2-1, with 8 bases identical to TRBD2. Germline V gene data show CDR1 as MDHEN and CDR2 as SYDVKM. The CDR3 runs to 17 residues. V lost 3 bases, J lost 7 bases, and 14 bases stayed unmatched. Drawing the rest from reference TRBV28 and TRBJ2-1, the complete variable domain is DVKVTQSSRYLVKRTGEKVFLECVQDMDHENMFWYRQDPGLGLRLIYFSYDVKMKEKGDIPEGYSVSREKKERFSLILESASTNQTSMYLCASSLVFSGGARNEQFFGPGTRLTVL.

J is TRBJ2-1 and V is TRBV7-9; 14 positions match TRBD2. With 4 bases clipped from V and 7 bases from J, the junction kept 6 bases outside the gene matches. There are 16 residues in the CDR3. In germline, CDR1 is SEHNR, CDR2 FQNEAQ (reference sequence). The CDR3 bases are TGTGCCAGCAGCTCCTGGACTAGCGGGAGGTTAAATGAGCAGTTCTTC. It yields the protein CASSSWTSGRLNEQFF.

V usage is TRBV6-1 and J usage is TRBJ1-1; TRBD1 aligns across 12 bases. Germline V gene data show CDR1 as MNHNS and CDR2 as SASEGT. CDR3 size: 17 residues. After removal of 4 bases from V and 4 bases from J, the junction contained 10 bases not matched to a gene. The CDR3 nucleotides are TGTGCCAGCAGTGCCTGGGACAGGGGGCGGGGGTCCACTGAAGCTTTCTTT. Translation gives CASSAWDRGRGSTEAFF.